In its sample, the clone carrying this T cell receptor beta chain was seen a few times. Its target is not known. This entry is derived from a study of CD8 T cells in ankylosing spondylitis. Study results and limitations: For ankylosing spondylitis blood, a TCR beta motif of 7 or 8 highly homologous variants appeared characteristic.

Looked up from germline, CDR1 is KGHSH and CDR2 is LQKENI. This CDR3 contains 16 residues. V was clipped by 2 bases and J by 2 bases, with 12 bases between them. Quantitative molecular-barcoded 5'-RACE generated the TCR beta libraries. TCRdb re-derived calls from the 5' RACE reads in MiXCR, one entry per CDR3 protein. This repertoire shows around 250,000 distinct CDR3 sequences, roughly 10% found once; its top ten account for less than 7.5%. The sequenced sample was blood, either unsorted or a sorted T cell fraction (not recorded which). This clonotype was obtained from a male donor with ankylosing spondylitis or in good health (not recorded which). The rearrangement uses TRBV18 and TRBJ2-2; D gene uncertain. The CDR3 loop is CASSPSGLRNTGELFF. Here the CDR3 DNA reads TGTGCCAGCTCACCAAGTGGCCTGAGAAACACCGGGGAGCTGTTTTTT.